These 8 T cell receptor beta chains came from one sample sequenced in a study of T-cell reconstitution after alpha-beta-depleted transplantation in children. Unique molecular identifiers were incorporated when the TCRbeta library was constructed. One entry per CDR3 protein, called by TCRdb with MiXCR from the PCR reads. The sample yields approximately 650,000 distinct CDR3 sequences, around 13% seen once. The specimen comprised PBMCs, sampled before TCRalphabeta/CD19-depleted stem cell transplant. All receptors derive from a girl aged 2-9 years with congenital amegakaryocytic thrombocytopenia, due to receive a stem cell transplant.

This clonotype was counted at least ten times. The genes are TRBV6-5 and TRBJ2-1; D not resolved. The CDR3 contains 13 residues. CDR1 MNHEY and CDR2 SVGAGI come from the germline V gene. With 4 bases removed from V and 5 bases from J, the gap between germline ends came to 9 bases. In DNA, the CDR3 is TGTGCCAGCAGTTTGCAGGAGAACAATGAGCAGTTCTTC. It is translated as CASSLQENNEQFF.

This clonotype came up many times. The CDR3 DNA follows: TGTGCCAGCAGACTAGCTCCTGCCTACGAGCAGTACTTC. Protein sequence: CASRLAPAYEQYF. This chain connects TRBV12-3 or TRBV12-4 to TRBJ2-7, with D perhaps matching TRBD2 (6 bases). The CDR3 runs 13 residues. The V and J ends lost 6 bases and 2 bases respectively, with 11 bases between them.

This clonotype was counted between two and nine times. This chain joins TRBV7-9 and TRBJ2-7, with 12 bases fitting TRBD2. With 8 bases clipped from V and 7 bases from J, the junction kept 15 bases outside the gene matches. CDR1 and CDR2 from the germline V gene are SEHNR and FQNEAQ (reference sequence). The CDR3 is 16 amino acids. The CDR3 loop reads CASGYYSSGRAREQYF. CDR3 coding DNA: TGTGCCAGCGGCTATTATTCTAGCGGGAGGGCCAGGGAGCAGTACTTC. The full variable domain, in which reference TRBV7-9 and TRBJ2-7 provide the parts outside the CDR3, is DTGVSQNPRHKITKRGQNVTFRCDPISEHNRLYWYRQTLGQGPEFLTYFQNEAQLEKSRLLSDRFSAERPKGSFSTLEIQRTEQGDSAMYLCASGYYSSGRAREQYFGPGTRLTVT.

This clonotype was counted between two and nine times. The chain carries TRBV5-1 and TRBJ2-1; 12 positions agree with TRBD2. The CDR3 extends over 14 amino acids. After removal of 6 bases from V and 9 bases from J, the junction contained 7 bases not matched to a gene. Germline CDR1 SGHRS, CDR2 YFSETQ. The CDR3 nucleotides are TGCGCCAGCACCTCGGGACTAGCGGGCGGTGAGCAGTTCTTC. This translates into CASTSGLAGGEQFF.

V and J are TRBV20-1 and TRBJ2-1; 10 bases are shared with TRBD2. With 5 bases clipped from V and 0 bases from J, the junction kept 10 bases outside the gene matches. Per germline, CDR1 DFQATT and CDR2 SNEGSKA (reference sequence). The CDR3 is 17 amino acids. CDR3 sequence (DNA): TGCAGTGCTGGGGGACTAGCGCCGCCAGCCTCCTACAATGAGCAGTTCTTC. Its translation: CSAGGLAPPASYNEQFF.

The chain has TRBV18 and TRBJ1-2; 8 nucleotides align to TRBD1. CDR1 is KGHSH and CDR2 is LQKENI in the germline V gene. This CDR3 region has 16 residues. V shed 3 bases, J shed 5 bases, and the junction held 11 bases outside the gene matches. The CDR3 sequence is CASSPPLGQDYYGYTF. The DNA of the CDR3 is TGTGCCAGCTCACCTCCCCTGGGACAGGATTATTATGGCTACACCTTC.

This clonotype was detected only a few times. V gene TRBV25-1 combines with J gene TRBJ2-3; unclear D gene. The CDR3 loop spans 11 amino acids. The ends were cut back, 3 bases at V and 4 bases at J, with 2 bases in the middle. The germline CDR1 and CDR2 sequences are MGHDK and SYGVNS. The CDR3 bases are TGTGCCAGCAGTGACGCAGATACGCAGTATTTT. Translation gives CASSDADTQYF.

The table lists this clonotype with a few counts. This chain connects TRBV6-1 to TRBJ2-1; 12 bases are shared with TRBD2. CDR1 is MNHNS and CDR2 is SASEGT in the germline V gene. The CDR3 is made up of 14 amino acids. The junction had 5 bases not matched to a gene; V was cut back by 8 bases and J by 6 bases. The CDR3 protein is CASRLAGESNEQFF. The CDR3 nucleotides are TGTGCCAGCCGACTAGCGGGAGAGTCCAATGAGCAGTTCTTC.